This T cell receptor beta chain was retrieved from a study of T cell responses to AZD1222 COVID-19 vaccine. Findings and caveats of the study: At study baseline, merely over 5 AZD1222 recipients were seropositive. Rises in breadth and depth of Spike-specific TCRs came after two AZD1222 doses. Unmutated regions of variants are reportedly targeted by nearly half of spike-specific TCRs.

This clone came up a few times. Its antigen is as yet unknown. Germline V lookup: CDR1 SGHAT, CDR2 FQDESV (reference sequence). V was trimmed by 6 bases and J by 2 bases, leaving 13 bases between them. This CDR3 comprises 14 residues. Second doses were pooled across both intervals (about 4 or about 12 weeks). Sequencing was performed with immunoSEQ multiplex PCR; in TCRdb, only in-frame clones are kept and a portion is missing. The data hold around 15,000 clones, with about 80% observed a single time. The sequence was obtained from an adult who received the AZD1222 COVID-19 vaccine. The input for sequencing was peripheral blood, taken 28 days after the second AZD1222 dose. The chain couples TRBV11-1 to TRBJ1-1; D is perhaps TRBD1 (5 bases). CDR3 residues: CASRLTGTNTEAFF. CDR3 sequence (DNA): TGTGCCAGCAGACTAACAGGAACCAACACTGAAGCTTTCTTT. Full variable domain (missing parts from reference TRBV11-1 and TRBJ1-1): EAEVAQSPRYKITEKSQAVAFWCDPISGHATLYWYRQILGQGPELLVQFQDESVVDDSQLPKDRFSAERLKGVDSTLKIQPAELGDSAMYLCASRLTGTNTEAFFGQGTRLTVV.